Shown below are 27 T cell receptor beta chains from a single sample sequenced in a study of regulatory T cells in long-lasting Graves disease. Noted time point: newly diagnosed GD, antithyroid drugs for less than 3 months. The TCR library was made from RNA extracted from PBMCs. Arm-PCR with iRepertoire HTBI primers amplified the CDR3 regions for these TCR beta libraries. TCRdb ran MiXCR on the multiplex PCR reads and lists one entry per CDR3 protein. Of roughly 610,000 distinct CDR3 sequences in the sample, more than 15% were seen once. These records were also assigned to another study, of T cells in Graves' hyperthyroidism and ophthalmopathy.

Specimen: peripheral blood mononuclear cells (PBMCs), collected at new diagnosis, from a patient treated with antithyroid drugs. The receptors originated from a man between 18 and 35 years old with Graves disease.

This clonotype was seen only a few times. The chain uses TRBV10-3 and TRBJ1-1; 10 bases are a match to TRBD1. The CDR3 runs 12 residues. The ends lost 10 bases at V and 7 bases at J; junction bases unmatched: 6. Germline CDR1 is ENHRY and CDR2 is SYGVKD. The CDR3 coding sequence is TGTGCCAAGCGACAGGGGGCGCATGAAGCTTTCTTT. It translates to CAKRQGAHEAFF.

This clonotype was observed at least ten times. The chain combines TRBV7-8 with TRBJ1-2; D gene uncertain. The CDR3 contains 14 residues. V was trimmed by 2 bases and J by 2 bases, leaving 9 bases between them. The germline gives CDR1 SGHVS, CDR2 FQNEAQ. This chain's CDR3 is CASSLLGSNYGYTF. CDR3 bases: TGTGCCAGCAGCTTACTGGGCAGCAACTATGGCTACACCTTC.

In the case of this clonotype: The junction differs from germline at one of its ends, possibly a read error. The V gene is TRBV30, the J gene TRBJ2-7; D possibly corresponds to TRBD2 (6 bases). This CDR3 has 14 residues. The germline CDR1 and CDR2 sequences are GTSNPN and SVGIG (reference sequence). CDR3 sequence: CAWGVHGGTYEQYF. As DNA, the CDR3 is TGTGCCTGGGGTGTACATGGGGGGACCTACGAGCAGTACTTC. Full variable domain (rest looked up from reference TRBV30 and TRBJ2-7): SQTIHQWPATLVQPVGSPLSLECTVEGTSNPNLYWYRQAAGRGLQLLFYSVGIGQISSEVPQNLSASRPQDRQFILSSKKLLLSDSGFYLCAWGVHGGTYEQYFGPGTRLTVT.

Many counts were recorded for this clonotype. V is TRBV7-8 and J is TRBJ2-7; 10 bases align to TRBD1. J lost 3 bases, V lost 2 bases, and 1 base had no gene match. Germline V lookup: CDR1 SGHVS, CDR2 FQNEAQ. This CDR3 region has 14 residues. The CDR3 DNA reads TGTGCCAGCAGCTTACGGACAGGGGGCTACGAGCAGTACTTC. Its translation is CASSLRTGGYEQYF.

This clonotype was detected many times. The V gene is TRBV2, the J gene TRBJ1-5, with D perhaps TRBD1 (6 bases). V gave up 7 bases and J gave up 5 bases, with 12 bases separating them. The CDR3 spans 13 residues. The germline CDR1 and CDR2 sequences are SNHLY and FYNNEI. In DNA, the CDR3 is TGTGCCAGCACCGGGGACACAGATCAGCCCCAGCATTTT. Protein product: CASTGDTDQPQHF.

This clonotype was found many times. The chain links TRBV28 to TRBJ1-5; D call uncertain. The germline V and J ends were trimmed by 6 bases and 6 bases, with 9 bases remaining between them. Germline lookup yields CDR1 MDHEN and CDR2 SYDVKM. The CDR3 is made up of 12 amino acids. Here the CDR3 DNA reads TGTGCCAGCAGCCCCTTGAGTCAGCCCCAGCATTTT. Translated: CASSPLSQPQHF.

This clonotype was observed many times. Written as DNA, the CDR3 is TGCGCCAGCAGCGAGACTAGCTATTACAATGAGCAGTTCTTC. Residues: CASSETSYYNEQFF. This chain joins TRBV5-1 and TRBJ2-1; the match to TRBD2 covers 7 bases. This CDR3 spans 14 amino acids. CDR1 is SGHRS, CDR2 YFSETQ, per germline. V gave up 4 bases and J gave up 4 bases; unmatched junction bases: 5.

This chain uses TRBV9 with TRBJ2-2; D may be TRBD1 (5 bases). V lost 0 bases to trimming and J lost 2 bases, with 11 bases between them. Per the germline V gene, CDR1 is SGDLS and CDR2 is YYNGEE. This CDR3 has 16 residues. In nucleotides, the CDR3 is TGTGCCAGCAGCGTAGCCAGGACACATAACACCGGGGAGCTGTTTTTT. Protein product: CASSVARTHNTGELFF.

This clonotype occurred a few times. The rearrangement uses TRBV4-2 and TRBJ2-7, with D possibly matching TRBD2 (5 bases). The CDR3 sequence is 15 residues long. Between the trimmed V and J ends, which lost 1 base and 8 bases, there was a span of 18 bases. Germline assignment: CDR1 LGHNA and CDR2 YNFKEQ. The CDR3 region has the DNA TGTGCCAGCAGCCAAGGTTCGGAGGTACAGAGAAAGCAGTACTTC. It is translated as CASSQGSEVQRKQYF.

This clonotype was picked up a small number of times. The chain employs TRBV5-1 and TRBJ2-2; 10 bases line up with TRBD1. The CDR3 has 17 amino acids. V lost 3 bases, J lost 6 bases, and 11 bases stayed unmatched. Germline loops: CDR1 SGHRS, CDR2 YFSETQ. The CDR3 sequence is CASSSGPGQGTSGELFF. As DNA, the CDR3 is TGCGCCAGCAGCTCTGGCCCGGGACAGGGGACGTCCGGGGAGCTGTTTTTT.

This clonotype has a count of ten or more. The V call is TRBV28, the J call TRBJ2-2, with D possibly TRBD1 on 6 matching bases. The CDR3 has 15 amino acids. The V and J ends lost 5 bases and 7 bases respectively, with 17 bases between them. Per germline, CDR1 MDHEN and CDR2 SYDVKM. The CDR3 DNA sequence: TGTGCCAGCAGTCCTACACCGAGAGGGGGCGGGGAGCTGTTTTTT. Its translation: CASSPTPRGGGELFF.

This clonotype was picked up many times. CDR3 coding DNA: TGTGCCACCAGCTCCGCGGATAACTATGGCTACACCTTC. Translation: CATSSADNYGYTF. The chain employs TRBV15 and TRBJ1-2; D not certain. Germline CDR1 is LNHNV and CDR2 is YYDKDF (reference sequence). There are 13 residues in the CDR3. V was clipped by 5 bases and J by 1 base, with 8 bases between them. The full variable domain, completed using reference TRBV15 and TRBJ1-2, is DAMVIQNPRYQVTQFGKPVTLSCSQTLNHNVMYWYQQKSSQAPKLLFHYYDKDFNNEADTPDNFQSRRPNTSFCFLDIRSPGLGDTAMYLCATSSADNYGYTFGSGTRLTVV.

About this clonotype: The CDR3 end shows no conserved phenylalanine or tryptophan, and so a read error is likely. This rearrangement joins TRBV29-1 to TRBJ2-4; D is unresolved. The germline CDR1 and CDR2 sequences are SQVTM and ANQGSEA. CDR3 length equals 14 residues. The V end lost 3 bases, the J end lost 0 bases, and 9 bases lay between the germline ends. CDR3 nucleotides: TGCAGCGTTGAGGCGGCACTAGCCAAAAACATTCAGTACTCC. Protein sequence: CSVEAALAKNIQYS.

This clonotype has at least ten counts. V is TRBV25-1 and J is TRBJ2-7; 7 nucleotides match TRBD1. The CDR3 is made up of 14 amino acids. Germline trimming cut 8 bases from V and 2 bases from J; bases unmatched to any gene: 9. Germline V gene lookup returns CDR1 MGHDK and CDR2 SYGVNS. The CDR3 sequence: CASGGPQGAYEQYF. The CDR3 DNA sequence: TGTGCCAGCGGCGGTCCCCAGGGGGCCTACGAGCAGTACTTC.

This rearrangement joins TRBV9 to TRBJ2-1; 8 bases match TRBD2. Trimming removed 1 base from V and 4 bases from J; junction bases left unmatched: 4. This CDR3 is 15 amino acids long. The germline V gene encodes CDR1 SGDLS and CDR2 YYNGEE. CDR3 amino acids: CASSVSGGGYNEQFF. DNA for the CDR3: TGTGCCAGCAGCGTATCGGGAGGGGGGTACAATGAGCAGTTCTTC.

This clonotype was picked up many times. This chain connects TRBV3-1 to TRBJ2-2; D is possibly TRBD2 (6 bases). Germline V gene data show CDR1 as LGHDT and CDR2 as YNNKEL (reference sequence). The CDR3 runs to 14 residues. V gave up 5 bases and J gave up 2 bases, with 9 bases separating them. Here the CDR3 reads CASSGLLNTGELFF. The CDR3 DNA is TGTGCCAGCAGCGGACTACTCAACACCGGGGAGCTGTTTTTT.

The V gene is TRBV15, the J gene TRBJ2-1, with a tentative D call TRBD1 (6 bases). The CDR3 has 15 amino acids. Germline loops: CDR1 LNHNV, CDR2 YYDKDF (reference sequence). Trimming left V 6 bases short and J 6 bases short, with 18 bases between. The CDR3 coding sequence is TGTGCCACCAGTGTTACAGGGTCTTTCGGCAATGAGCAGTTCTTC. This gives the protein CATSVTGSFGNEQFF.

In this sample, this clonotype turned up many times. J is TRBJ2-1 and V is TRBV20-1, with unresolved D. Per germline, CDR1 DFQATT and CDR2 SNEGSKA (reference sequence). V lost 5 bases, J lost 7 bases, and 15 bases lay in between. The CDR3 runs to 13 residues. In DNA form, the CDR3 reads TGCAGTGCTCCCGGTAGGGTAGGGAATGAGCAGTTCTTC. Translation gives CSAPGRVGNEQFF.

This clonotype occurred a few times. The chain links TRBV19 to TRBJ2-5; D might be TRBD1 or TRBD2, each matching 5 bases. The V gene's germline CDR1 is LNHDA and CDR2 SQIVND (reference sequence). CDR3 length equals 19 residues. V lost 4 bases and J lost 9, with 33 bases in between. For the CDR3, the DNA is TGTGCCAGTAGTAGTGGGGGATCGGTGGGGCAGGGCCACGGACGGGCCCAGTACTTC. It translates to CASSSGGSVGQGHGRAQYF.

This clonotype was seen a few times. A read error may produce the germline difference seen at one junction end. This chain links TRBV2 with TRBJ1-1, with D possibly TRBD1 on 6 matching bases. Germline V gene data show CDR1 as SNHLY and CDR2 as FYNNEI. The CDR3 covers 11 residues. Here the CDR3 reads CASREGGGAFF. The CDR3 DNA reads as TGTGCCAGCAGAGAAGGGGGAGGAGCTTTCTTT.

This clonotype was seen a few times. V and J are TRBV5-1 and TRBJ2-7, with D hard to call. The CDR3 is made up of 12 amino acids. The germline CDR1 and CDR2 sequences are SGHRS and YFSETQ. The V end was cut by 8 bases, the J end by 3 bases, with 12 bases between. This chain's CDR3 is CARNWGVYEQYF. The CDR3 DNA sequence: TGCGCCAGGAACTGGGGTGTCTACGAGCAGTACTTC.

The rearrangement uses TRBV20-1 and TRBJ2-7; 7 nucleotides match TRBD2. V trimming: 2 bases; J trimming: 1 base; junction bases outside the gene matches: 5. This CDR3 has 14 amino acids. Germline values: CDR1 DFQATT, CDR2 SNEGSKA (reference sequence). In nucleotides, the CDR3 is TGCAGTGCTAGAACACGTAGCGGGTCCTACGAGCAGTACTTC. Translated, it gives CSARTRSGSYEQYF.

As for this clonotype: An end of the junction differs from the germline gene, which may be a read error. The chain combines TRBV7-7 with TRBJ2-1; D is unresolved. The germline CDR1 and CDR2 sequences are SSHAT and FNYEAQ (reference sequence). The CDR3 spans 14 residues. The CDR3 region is CASSLSPSYNEQFF. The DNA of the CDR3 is TGTGCTAGCAGCTTAAGTCCATCTTACAATGAGCAGTTCTTC.

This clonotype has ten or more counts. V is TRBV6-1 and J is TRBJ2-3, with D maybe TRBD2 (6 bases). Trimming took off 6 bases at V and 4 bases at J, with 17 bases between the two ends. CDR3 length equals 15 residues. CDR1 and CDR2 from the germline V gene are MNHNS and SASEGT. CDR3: CASRDAGTSSDTQYF. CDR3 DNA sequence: TGTGCCAGCAGAGACGCGGGGACTTCATCAGATACGCAGTATTTT.

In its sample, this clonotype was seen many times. The chain's CDR3 is CASSLKTGGWGTEAFF. The CDR3 nucleotides read TGTGCCAGCTCACTGAAAACGGGGGGCTGGGGTACTGAAGCTTTCTTT. The V gene is TRBV18, the J gene TRBJ1-1, with D perhaps matching TRBD1 (6 bases). CDR1 is KGHSH, CDR2 LQKENI, per germline. The ends were cut back, 4 bases at V and 5 bases at J, with 20 bases in the middle. The CDR3 consists of 16 residues.

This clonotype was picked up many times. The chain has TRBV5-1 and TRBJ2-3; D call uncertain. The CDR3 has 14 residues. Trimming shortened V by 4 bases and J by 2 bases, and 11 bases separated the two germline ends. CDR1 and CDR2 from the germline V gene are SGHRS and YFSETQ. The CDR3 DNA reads TGCGCCAGCAGCCCTGGGATCTACACAGATACGCAGTATTTT. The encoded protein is CASSPGIYTDTQYF.

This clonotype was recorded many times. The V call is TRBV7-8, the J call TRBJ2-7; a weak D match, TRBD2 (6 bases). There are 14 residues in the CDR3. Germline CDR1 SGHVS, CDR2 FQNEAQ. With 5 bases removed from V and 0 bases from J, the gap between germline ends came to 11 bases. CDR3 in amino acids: CASSPGLISYEQYF. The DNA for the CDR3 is TGTGCCAGCAGCCCGGGACTTATCTCCTACGAGCAGTACTTC.